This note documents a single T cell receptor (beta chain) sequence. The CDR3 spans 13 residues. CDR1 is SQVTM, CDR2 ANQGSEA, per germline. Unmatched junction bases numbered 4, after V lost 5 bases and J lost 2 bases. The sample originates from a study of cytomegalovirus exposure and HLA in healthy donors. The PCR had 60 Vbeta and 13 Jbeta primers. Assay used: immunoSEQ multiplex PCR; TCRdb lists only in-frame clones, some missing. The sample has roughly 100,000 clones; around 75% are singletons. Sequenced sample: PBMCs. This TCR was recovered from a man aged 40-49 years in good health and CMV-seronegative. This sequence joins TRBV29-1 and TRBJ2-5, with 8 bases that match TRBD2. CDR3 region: CSVRTSSQETQYF. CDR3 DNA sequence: TGCAGCGTTAGGACTAGCTCTCAAGAGACCCAGTACTTC.